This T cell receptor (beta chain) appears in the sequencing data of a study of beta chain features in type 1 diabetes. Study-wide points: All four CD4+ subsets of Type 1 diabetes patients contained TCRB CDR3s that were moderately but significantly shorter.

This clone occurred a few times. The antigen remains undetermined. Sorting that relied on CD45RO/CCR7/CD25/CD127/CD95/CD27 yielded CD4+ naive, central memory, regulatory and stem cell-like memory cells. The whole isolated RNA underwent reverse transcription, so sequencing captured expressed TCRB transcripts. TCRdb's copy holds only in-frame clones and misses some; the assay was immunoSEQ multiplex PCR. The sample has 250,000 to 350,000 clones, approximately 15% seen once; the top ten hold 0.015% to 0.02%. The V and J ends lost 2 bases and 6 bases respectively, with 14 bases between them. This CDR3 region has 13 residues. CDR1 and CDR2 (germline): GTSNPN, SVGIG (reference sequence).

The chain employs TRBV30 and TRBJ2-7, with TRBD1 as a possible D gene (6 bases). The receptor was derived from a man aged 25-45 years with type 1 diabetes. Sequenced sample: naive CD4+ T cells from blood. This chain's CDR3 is CAWSTDRTFEQYF. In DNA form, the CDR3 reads TGTGCCTGGAGTACAGACAGGACGTTCGAGCAGTACTTC.